A few counts support the clone carrying this T cell receptor (beta chain). Its specificity is unknown. This CDR3 is built from 16 residues. Trimming took off 3 bases at V and 0 bases at J, with 13 bases between the two ends. The V gene's germline CDR1 is SGHRS and CDR2 YFSETQ. Generation of TCR cDNA used 5'RACE template switching (which added a universal primer site and UMIs). MiXCR, applied by TCRdb to the 5' RACE reads, yields one record per CDR3 protein. The profile shows about 230,000 distinct CDR3 sequences, about 7% of them singletons. These data come from a study of T cells after yellow fever vaccination. Overall study findings and caveats: Although most clonotypes did not, a small share appeared in both CD4 and CD8 compartments.

This TCR was recovered from a man younger than 40 who received the YFV17D yellow fever vaccine. The input for sequencing was CD4+ T cells sorted from PBMCs, taken on the day of the yellow fever booster vaccination. The chain has TRBV5-1 and TRBJ2-1; D ambiguous. The CDR3 loop is CASSSATGSSYNEQFF. CDR3 nucleotide sequence: TGCGCCAGCAGCTCCGCCACCGGCAGCTCCTACAATGAGCAGTTCTTC.